One and the same sample provided the 21 T cell receptor beta chains below, sequenced in a study of CD8+ T cells in alopecia areata. Treatment noted: oral pan-JAK inhibitor, 5-10 mg twice daily. RNA extraction and reverse transcription yielded cDNA as sequencing template. Clones were read by immunoSEQ multiplex PCR, and TCRdb kept only the in-frame ones, dropping some. In the table there are about 290,000 clones, 58% of which are singletons. Sequenced material: CD4+ T cells sorted from blood, taken at week 24, from a patient treated with tofacitinib. Receptor source: a human donor with alopecia areata.

The CDR3 here is CSVESLGGRETQYF. For the CDR3, the DNA is TGCAGCGTTGAAAGTTTGGGGGGCCGAGAGACCCAGTACTTC. The gene calls are TRBV29-1 and TRBJ2-5; D may correspond to TRBD1 or TRBD2 (6 bases each). The CDR3 loop spans 14 amino acids. Per germline, CDR1 SQVTM and CDR2 ANQGSEA. Trimming stripped 2 bases from V and 4 bases from J, with 14 bases between. Looking up the rest from reference TRBV29-1 and TRBJ2-5 gives the full variable domain: SAVISQKPSRDICQRGTSLTIQCQVDSQVTMMFWYRQQPGQSLTLIATANQGSEATYESGFVIDKFPISRPNLTFSTLTVSNMSPEDSSIYLCSVESLGGRETQYFGPGTRLLVL.

The chain uses TRBV5-1 and TRBJ2-2, with 7 positions matching TRBD1. This CDR3 is built from 17 residues. Germline lookup yields CDR1 SGHRS and CDR2 YFSETQ. Germline trimming cut 5 bases from V and 1 base from J; bases unmatched to any gene: 11. This chain's CDR3 is CASRRGQGVRNTGELFF. Written as DNA, the CDR3 is TGCGCCAGCAGGAGAGGTCAGGGGGTGAGGAACACCGGGGAGCTGTTTTTT. The full variable domain, rest sourced from reference TRBV5-1 and TRBJ2-2, is KAGVTQTPRYLIKTRGQQVTLSCSPISGHRSVSWYQQTPGQGLQFLFEYFSETQRNKGNFPGRFSGRQFSNSRSEMNVSTLELGDSALYLCASRRGQGVRNTGELFFGEGSRLTVL.

This sequence joins TRBV2 and TRBJ1-5, with D uncertain. The germline V and J ends were trimmed by 8 bases and 3 bases, with 11 bases remaining between them. CDR3 length: 13 amino acids. The germline V gene has CDR1 SNHLY and CDR2 FYNNEI. This chain's CDR3 is CASSGRDNQPQHF. CDR3 DNA sequence: TGTGCCAGCTCCGGTAGGGACAATCAGCCCCAGCATTTT. The entire variable domain, with the rest obtained from reference TRBV2 and TRBJ1-5, is as follows: EPEVTQTPSHQVTQMGQEVILRCVPISNHLYFYWYRQILGQKVEFLVSFYNNEISEKSEIFDDQFSVERPDGSNFTLKIRSTKLEDSAMYFCASSGRDNQPQHFGDGTRLSIL.

This rearrangement joins TRBV29-1 to TRBJ2-3; D gene unclear. Looked up from germline, CDR1 is SQVTM and CDR2 is ANQGSEA. With 3 bases removed from V and 12 bases from J, the gap between germline ends came to 13 bases. The CDR3 covers 11 residues. The CDR3 DNA is TGCAGCGTTGATCTTCGGGCCCTTCAGTATTTT. Protein product: CSVDLRALQYF.

The table lists this clone with a count of one. V gene TRBV30 combines with J gene TRBJ1-2; weak D call: TRBD1 (6 bases). This CDR3 has 13 amino acids. The germline CDR1 and CDR2 sequences are GTSNPN and SVGIG (reference sequence). V was shortened by 1 base and J by 2 bases, with 8 bases between the two germline ends. The CDR3 sequence: CAWSAGANYGYTF. In DNA, the CDR3 is TGTGCCTGGAGTGCGGGGGCCAACTATGGCTACACCTTC. Variable domain in full (rest from reference TRBV30 and TRBJ1-2): SQTIHQWPATLVQPVGSPLSLECTVEGTSNPNLYWYRQAAGRGLQLLFYSVGIGQISSEVPQNLSASRPQDRQFILSSKKLLLSDSGFYLCAWSAGANYGYTFGSGTRLTVV.

This clone was seen only once. The rearrangement joins TRBV2 to TRBJ1-2, with unresolved D. This CDR3 comprises 14 residues. Trimming stripped 7 bases from V and 1 base from J, with 13 bases between. Germline assignment: CDR1 SNHLY and CDR2 FYNNEI. CDR3 in amino acids: CASKEDRLNYGYTF. In DNA, the CDR3 is TGTGCCAGCAAGGAAGATAGGCTTAACTATGGCTACACCTTC.

The chain employs TRBV15 and TRBJ1-2; TRBD1 agrees at 7 bases. V lost 5 bases and J lost 3; bases outside the gene matches: 9. CDR1 is LNHNV, CDR2 YYDKDF, per germline (reference sequence). The CDR3 is made up of 15 amino acids. The CDR3 sequence: CATSGGTVRDYGYTF. The CDR3, as DNA: TGTGCCACCAGCGGAGGGACAGTTCGTGACTATGGCTACACCTTC.

The table lists this clone with a few counts. The CDR3 protein is CASSISPVGYGYTF. For the CDR3, the DNA is TGTGCCAGTAGTATTAGCCCGGTCGGCTATGGCTACACCTTC. The chain has TRBV19 and TRBJ1-2, with D unresolved. CDR3 length: 14 amino acids. Trimming stripped 3 bases from V and 4 bases from J, with 12 bases between. Germline V gene lookup returns CDR1 LNHDA and CDR2 SQIVND (reference sequence).

This clone has just a few counts. This chain connects TRBV7-9 to TRBJ1-1; D possibly corresponds to TRBD1 (5 bases). Germline values: CDR1 SEHNR, CDR2 FQNEAQ (reference sequence). The V end lost 1 base, the J end lost 2 bases, and 11 bases lay between the germline ends. The CDR3 consists of 15 residues. CDR3 sequence reads: CASSLVTGGNTEAFF. DNA of the CDR3: TGTGCCAGCAGCTTAGTAACAGGCGGAAACACTGAAGCTTTCTTT.

The V and J genes are TRBV7-3 and TRBJ2-5; no clear D gene. Trimming left V 0 bases short and J 1 base short, with 3 bases between. The CDR3 extends over 13 amino acids. From germline, CDR1 is SGHTA and CDR2 FQGTGA. DNA of the CDR3: TGTGCCAGCAGCTTAACTCGCCAAGAGACCCAGTACTTC. This sequence encodes CASSLTRQETQYF.

This clone has only a few counts. V gene TRBV5-4 combines with J gene TRBJ2-2; D gene unclear. The ends were cut back, 0 bases at V and 2 bases at J, with 14 bases in the middle. The CDR3 has 17 amino acids. Germline CDR1 is SGHNT and CDR2 is YYREEE (reference sequence). Here the CDR3 DNA reads TGTGCCAGCAGCTTGGCCAGTAGGACGGCTAACACCGGGGAGCTGTTTTTT. It is translated as CASSLASRTANTGELFF.

The rearrangement uses TRBV4-3 and TRBJ1-6; perhaps TRBD1 as D (6 bases). The CDR3 covers 16 residues. From germline, CDR1 is LGHNA and CDR2 YSLEER. With 2 bases removed from V and 4 bases from J, the gap between germline ends came to 12 bases. The CDR3 protein is CASSQRLGAYNSPLHF. The CDR3 nucleotides read TGCGCCAGCAGCCAAAGACTGGGGGCATATAATTCACCCCTCCACTTT.

This clone has just a few counts. The chain is built from TRBV30 and TRBJ2-4; 9 positions match TRBD1. Germline V CDR1 and CDR2: GTSNPN, SVGIG (reference sequence). V lost 6 bases and J lost 0; bases outside the gene matches: 3. There are 14 residues in the CDR3. The CDR3 loop reads CACTGGLAKNIQYF. For the CDR3, the DNA is TGTGCCTGTACAGGGGGCTTAGCCAAAAACATTCAGTACTTC.

The chain joins TRBV28 to TRBJ2-6; tentative D call: TRBD2 (7 bases). Germline V lookup: CDR1 MDHEN, CDR2 SYDVKM. CDR3 size: 16 residues. V was shortened by 10 bases and J by 0 bases, with 16 bases between the two germline ends. The CDR3 sequence is CATQAGHLSGANVLTF. The CDR3 DNA sequence: TGTGCCACCCAAGCGGGACATCTCTCTGGGGCCAACGTCCTGACTTTC.

The chain joins TRBV6-5 to TRBJ2-7, with D tentatively TRBD2 (6 bases). Germline lookup yields CDR1 MNHEY and CDR2 SVGAGI. Trimming removed 9 bases at V and 2 bases at J, with 20 bases between. The CDR3 loop spans 15 amino acids. The chain's CDR3 is CASYSPGDATYEQYF. CDR3 sequence (DNA): TGTGCCAGTTACTCCCCGGGAGACGCCACCTACGAGCAGTACTTC.

The chain couples TRBV7-9 to TRBJ2-7; 11 positions match TRBD1. Germline CDR1 and CDR2: SEHNR and FQNEAQ (reference sequence). Losses at the gene ends were 1 base for V and 3 bases for J; bases not matched to a gene: 8. This CDR3 has 17 residues. CDR3 DNA: TGTGCCAGCAGCTTAGAACATATCGGGACAGGGGGCTACGAGCAGTACTTC. Translated, it gives CASSLEHIGTGGYEQYF. The whole variable domain, filled in from reference TRBV7-9 and TRBJ2-7, reads DTGVSQNPRHKITKRGQNVTFRCDPISEHNRLYWYRQTLGQGPEFLTYFQNEAQLEKSRLLSDRFSAERPKGSFSTLEIQRTEQGDSAMYLCASSLEHIGTGGYEQYFGPGTRLTVT.

The V gene is TRBV7-2, the J gene TRBJ1-2, with D tentatively TRBD1 (6 bases). The V gene's germline CDR1 is SGHTA and CDR2 FQGNSA. Deletions cut 5 bases from V and 3 bases from J, with 13 bases between. The CDR3 is 14 amino acids. The CDR3 DNA reads TGTGCCAGCAGCCCTCCAGGGGCCCACTATGGCTACACCTTC. Translation: CASSPPGAHYGYTF.

V usage is TRBV4-1 and J usage is TRBJ1-5; D is uncertain. Trimming removed 0 bases at V and 5 bases at J, with 2 bases between. This CDR3 contains 12 residues. In germline, CDR1 is MGHRA, CDR2 YSYEKL. CDR3 sequence reads: CASSQEDQPQHF. The CDR3 coding sequence is TGCGCCAGCAGCCAAGAGGATCAGCCCCAGCATTTT.

The rearrangement joins TRBV30 to TRBJ1-4; the D gene is possibly TRBD1 (5 bases). CDR3 length equals 12 residues. V shed 3 bases and J shed 8 bases, with 10 bases lying between them. CDR1 is GTSNPN and CDR2 is SVGIG in the germline V gene (reference sequence). The CDR3 region is CAWRGLGEKLFF. Written as DNA, the CDR3 is TGTGCCTGGAGGGGACTTGGGGAAAAACTGTTTTTT.

The rearrangement links TRBV7-2 to TRBJ2-6; the D gene is possibly TRBD1 (6 bases). The CDR3 runs to 15 residues. Trimming took off 5 bases at V and 4 bases at J, with 12 bases between the two ends. Germline V gene lookup returns CDR1 SGHTA and CDR2 FQGNSA. The DNA of the CDR3 is TGTGCCAGCAGCCCGCAGGGGACCGGGGCCAACGTCCTGACTTTC. Translated, it gives CASSPQGTGANVLTF.

V is TRBV6-5 and J is TRBJ2-5; D unresolved. Germline V gene lookup returns CDR1 MNHEY and CDR2 SVGAGI. V lost 2 bases and J lost 1, with 8 bases in between. The CDR3 contains 14 residues. CDR3: CASSYGRLQETQYF. CDR3 DNA sequence: TGTGCCAGCAGTTACGGTCGGCTCCAAGAGACCCAGTACTTC.